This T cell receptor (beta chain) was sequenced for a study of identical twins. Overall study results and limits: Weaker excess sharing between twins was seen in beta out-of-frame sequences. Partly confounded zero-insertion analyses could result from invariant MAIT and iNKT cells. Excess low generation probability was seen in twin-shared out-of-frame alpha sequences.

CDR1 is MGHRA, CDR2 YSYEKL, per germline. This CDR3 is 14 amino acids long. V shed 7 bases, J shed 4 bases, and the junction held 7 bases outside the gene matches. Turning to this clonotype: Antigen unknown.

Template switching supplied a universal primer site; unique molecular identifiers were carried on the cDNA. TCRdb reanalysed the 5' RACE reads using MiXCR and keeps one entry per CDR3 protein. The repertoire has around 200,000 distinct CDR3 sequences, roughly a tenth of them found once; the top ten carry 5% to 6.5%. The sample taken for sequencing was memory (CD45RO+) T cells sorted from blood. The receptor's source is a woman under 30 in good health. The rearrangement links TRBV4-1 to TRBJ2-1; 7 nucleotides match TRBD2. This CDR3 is CASKPAGAYNEQFF. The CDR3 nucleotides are TGCGCCAGCAAACCGGCGGGAGCATACAATGAGCAGTTCTTC.